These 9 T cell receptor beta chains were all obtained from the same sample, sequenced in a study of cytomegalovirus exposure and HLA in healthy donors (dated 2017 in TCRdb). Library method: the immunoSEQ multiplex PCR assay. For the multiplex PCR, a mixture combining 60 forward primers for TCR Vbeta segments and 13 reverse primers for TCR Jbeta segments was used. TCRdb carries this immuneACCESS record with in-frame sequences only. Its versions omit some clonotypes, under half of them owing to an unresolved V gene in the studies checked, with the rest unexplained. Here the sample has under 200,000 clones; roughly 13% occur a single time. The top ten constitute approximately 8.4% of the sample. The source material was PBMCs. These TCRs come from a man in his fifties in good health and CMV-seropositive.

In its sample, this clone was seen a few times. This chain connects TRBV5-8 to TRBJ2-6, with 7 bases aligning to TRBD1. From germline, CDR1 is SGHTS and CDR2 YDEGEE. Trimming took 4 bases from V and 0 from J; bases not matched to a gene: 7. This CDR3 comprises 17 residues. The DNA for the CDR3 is TGTGCCAGCAGCCCGACAGGGAGCTACTCTGGGGCCAACGTCCTGACTTTC. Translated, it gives CASSPTGSYSGANVLTF.

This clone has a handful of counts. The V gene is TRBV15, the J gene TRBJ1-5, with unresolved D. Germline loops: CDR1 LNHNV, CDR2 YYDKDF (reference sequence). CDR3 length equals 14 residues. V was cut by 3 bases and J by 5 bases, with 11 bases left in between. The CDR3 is CATSRFEEDQPQHF. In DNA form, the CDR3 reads TGTGCCACCAGCAGGTTTGAGGAGGATCAGCCCCAGCATTTT.

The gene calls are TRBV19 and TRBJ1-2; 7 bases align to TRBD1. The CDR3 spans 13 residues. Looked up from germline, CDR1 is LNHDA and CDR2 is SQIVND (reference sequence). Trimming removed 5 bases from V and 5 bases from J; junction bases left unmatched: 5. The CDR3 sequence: CASSPDRDYGYTF. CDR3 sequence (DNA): TGTGCCAGTAGTCCCGACAGGGATTATGGCTACACCTTC.

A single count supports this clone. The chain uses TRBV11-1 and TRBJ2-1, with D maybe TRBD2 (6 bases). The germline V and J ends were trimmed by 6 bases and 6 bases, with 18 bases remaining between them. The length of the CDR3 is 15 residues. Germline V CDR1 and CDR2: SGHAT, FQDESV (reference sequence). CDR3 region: CASSKNLGLANEQFF. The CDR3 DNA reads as TGTGCCAGCAGTAAAAATTTGGGACTGGCCAATGAGCAGTTCTTC.

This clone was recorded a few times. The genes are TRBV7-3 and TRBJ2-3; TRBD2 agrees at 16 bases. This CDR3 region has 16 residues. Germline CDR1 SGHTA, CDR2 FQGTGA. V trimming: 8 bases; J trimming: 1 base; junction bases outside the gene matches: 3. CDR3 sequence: CASGGTSGGGTDTQYF. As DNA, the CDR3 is TGTGCCAGCGGCGGGACTAGCGGGGGGGGCACAGATACGCAGTATTTT.

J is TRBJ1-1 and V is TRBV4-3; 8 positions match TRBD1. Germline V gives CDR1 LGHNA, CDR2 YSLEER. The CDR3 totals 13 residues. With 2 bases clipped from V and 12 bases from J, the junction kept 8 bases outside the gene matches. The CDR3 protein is CASSQLGQGLTFF. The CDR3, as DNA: TGCGCCAGCAGCCAACTTGGACAGGGTTTGACTTTCTTT.

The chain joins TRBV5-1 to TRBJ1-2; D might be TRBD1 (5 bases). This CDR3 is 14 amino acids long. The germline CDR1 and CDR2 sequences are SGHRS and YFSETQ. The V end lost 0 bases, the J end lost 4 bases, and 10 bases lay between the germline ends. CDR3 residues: CASSLGQLGYGYTF. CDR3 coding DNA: TGCGCCAGCAGCTTGGGACAGCTGGGCTATGGCTACACCTTC.

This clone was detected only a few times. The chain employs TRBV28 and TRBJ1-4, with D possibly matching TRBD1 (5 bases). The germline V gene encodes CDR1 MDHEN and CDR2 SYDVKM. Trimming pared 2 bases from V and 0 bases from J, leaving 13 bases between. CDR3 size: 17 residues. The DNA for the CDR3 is TGTGCCAGCAGTTTAAGCGGATCGGGGGCAACTAATGAAAAACTGTTTTTT. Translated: CASSLSGSGATNEKLFF.

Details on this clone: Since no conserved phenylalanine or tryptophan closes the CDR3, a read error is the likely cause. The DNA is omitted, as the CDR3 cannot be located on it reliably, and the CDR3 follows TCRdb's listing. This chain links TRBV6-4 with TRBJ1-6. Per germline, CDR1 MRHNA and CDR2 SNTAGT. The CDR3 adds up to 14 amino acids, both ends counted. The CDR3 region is CASSEEPEGSPIHL.